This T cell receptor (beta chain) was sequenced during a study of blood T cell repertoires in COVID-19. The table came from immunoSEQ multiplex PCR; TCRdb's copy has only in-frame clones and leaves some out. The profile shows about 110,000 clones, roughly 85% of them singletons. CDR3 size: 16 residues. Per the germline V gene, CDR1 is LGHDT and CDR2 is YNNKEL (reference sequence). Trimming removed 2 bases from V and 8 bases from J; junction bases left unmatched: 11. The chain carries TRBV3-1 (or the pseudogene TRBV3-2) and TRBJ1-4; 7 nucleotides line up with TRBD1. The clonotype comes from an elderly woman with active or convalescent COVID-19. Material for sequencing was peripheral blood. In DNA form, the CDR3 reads TGTGCCAGCAGCCAACCAGGGGGAAGTCTCGGGGAAAAACTGTTTTTT. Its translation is CASSQPGGSLGEKLFF.